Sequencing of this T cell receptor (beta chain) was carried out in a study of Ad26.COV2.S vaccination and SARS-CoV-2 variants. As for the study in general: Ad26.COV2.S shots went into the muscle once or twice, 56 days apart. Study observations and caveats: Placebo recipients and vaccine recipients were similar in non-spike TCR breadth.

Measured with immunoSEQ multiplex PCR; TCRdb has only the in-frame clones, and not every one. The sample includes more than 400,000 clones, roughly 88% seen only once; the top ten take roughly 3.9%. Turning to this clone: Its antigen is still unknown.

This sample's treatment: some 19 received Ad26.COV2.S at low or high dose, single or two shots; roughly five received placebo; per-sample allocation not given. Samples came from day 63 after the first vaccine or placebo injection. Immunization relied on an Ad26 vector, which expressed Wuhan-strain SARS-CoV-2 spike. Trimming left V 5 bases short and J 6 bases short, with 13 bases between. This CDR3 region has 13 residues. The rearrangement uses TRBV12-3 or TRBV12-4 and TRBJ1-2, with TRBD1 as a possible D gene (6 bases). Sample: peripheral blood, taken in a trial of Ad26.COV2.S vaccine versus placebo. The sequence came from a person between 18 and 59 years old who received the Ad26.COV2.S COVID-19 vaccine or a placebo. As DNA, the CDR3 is TGTGCCAGCAGTGAGGGGGGAGGGGATGGCTACACCTTC. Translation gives CASSEGGGDGYTF.